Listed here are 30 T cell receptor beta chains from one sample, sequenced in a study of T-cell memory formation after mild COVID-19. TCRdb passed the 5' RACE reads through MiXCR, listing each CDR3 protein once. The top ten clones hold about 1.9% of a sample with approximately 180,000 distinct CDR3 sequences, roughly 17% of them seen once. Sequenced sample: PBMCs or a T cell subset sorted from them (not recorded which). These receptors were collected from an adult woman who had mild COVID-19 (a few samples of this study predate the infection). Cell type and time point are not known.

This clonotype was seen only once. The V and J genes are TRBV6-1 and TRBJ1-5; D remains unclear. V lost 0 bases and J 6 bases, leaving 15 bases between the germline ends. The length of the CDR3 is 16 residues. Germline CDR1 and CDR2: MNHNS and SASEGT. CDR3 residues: CASSEASRVSSQPQHF. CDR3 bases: TGTGCCAGCAGTGAAGCCTCCCGGGTCTCGAGTCAGCCCCAGCATTTT.

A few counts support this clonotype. Here the CDR3 reads CSATLGPPSTDTQYF. In DNA form, the CDR3 reads TGCAGTGCTACCCTCGGGCCACCTAGCACAGATACGCAGTATTTT. V is TRBV20-1 and J is TRBJ2-3, with D unclear. Germline V gene lookup returns CDR1 DFQATT and CDR2 SNEGSKA (reference sequence). V lost 4 bases and J 0 bases, leaving 14 bases between the germline ends. The CDR3 is 15 amino acids.

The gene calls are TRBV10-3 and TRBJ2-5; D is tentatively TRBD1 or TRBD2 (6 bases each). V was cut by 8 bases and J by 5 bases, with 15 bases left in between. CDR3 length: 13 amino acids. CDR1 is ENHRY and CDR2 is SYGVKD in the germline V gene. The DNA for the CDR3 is TGTGCCATCGGAGGGGGGACTGCCGAGACCCAGTACTTC. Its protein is CAIGGGTAETQYF.

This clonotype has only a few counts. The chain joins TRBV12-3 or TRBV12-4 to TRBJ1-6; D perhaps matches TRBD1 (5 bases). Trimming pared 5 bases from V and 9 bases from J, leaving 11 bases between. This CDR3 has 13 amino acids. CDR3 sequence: CASSPDGGSPLHF. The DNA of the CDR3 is TGTGCCAGCAGTCCAGATGGGGGTTCACCCCTCCACTTT.

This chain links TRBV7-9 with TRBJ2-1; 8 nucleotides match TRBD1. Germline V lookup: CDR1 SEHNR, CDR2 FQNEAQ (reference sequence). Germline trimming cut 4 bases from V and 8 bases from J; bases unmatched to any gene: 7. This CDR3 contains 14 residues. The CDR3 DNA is TGTGCCAGCAGCTGGCGGTCAGGGGGCGATGAGCAGTTCTTC. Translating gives CASSWRSGGDEQFF.

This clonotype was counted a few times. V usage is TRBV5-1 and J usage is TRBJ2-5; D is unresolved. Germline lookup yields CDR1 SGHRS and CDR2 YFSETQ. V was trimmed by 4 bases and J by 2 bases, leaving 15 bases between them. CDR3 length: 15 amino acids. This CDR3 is CASSPGSSGQETQYF. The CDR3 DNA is TGCGCCAGCAGCCCAGGTTCATCGGGTCAAGAGACCCAGTACTTC.

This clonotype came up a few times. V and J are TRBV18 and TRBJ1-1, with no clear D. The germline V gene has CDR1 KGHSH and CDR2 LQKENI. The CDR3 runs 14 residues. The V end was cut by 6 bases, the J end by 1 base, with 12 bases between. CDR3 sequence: CASSLQDRNTEAFF. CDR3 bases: TGTGCCAGCTCCCTCCAGGACCGGAACACTGAAGCTTTCTTT.

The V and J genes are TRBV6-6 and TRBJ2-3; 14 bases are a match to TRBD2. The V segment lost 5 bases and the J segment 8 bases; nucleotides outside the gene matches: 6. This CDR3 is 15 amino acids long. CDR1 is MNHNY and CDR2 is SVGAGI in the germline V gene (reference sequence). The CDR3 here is CASSDGLAGGSTQYF. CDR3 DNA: TGTGCCAGCAGTGACGGACTAGCGGGAGGCTCTACGCAGTATTTT.

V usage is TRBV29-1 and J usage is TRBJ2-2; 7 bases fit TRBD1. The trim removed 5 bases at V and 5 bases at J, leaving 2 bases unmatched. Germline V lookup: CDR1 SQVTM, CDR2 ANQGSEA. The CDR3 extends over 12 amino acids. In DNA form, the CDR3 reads TGCAGCGTTACAGGGGTTACCGGGGAGCTGTTTTTT. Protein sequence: CSVTGVTGELFF.

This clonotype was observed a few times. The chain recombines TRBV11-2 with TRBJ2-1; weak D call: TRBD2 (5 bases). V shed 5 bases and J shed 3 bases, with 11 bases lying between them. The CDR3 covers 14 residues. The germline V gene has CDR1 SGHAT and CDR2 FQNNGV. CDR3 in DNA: TGTGCCAGCAGCGTTCGGGGTATCTACAATGAGCAGTTCTTC. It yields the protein CASSVRGIYNEQFF. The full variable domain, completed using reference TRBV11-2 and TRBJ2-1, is EAGVAQSPRYKIIEKRQSVAFWCNPISGHATLYWYQQILGQGPKLLIQFQNNGVVDDSQLPKDRFSAERLKGVDSTLKIQPAKLEDSAVYLCASSVRGIYNEQFFGPGTRLTVL.

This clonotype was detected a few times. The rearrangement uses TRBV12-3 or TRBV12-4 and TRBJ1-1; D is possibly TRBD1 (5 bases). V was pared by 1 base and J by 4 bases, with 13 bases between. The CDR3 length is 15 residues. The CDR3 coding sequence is TGTGCCAGCAGTTTAGTGAGGGACCGAGGCACTGAAGCTTTCTTT. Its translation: CASSLVRDRGTEAFF.

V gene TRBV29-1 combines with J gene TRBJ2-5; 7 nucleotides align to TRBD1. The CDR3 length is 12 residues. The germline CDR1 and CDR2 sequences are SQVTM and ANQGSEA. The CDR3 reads CSGKGQQETQYF. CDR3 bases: TGCAGTGGAAAGGGACAGCAAGAGACCCAGTACTTC. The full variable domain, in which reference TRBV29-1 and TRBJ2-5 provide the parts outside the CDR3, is SAVISQKPSRDICQRGTSLTIQCQVDSQVTMMFWYRQQPGQSLTLIATANQGSEATYESGFVIDKFPISRPNLTFSTLTVSNMSPEDSSIYLCSGKGQQETQYFGPGTRLLVL.

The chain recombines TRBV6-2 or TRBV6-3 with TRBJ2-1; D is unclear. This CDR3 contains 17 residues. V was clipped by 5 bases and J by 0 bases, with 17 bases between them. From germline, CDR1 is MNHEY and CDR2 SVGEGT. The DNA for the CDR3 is TGTGCCAGCAGTCCTCCGACTGCAATTAGCTCCTACAATGAGCAGTTCTTC. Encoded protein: CASSPPTAISSYNEQFF.

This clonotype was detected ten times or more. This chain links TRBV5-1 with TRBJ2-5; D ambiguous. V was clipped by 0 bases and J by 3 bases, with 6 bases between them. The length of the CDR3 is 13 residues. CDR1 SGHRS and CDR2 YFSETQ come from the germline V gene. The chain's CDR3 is CASSLGPEETQYF. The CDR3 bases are TGCGCCAGCAGCTTGGGGCCAGAAGAGACCCAGTACTTC.

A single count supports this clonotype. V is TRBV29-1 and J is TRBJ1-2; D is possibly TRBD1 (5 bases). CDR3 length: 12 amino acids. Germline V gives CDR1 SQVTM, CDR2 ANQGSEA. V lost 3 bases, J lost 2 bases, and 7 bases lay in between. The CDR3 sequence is CSVEYRNYGYTF. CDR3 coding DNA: TGCAGCGTTGAGTACAGGAACTATGGCTACACCTTC.

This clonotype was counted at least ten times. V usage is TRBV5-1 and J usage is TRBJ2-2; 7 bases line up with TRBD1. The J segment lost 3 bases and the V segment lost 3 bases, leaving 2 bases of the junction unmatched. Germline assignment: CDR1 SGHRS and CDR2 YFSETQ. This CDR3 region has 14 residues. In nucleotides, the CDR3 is TGCGCCAGCAGCTATACAGGGGACACCGGGGAGCTGTTTTTT. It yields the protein CASSYTGDTGELFF.

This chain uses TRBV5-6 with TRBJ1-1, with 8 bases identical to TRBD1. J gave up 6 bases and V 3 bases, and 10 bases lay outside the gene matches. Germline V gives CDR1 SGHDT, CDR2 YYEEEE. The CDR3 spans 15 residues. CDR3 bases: TGTGCCAGCAGCTCGTCCCCCCCAGGGGGCTCTGAAGCTTTCTTT. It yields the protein CASSSSPPGGSEAFF.

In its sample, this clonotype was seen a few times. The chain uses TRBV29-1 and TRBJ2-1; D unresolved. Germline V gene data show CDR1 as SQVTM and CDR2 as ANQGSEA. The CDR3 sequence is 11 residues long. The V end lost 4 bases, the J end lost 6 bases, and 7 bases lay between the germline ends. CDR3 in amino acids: CSVASSNEQFF. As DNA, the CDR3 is TGCAGCGTTGCTAGTAGCAATGAGCAGTTCTTC.

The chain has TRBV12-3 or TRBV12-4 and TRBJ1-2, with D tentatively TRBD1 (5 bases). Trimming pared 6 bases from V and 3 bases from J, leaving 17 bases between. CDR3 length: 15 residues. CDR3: CASSPGLQIDYGYTF. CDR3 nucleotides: TGTGCCAGCAGCCCGGGACTCCAAATCGACTATGGCTACACCTTC.

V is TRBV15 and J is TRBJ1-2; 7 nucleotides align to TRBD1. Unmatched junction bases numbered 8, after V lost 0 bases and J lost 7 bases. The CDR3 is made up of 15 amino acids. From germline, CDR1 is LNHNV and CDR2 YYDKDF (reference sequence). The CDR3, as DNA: TGTGCCACCAGCAGAGATCGAGAGGGGGCGAGTGGCTACACCTTC. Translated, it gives CATSRDREGASGYTF.

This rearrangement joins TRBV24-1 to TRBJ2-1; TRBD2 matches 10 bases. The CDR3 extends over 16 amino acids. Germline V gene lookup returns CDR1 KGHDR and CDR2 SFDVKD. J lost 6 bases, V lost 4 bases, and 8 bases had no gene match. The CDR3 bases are TGTGCCACCAGTGACCCAGGGAGCGGGGGGGGCAATGAGCAGTTCTTC. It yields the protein CATSDPGSGGGNEQFF.

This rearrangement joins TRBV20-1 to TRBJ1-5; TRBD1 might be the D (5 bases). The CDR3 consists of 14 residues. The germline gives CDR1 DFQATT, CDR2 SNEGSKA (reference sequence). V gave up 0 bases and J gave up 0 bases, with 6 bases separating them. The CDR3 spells CSARDQGSNQPQHF. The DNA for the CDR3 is TGCAGTGCTAGAGATCAGGGTAGCAATCAGCCCCAGCATTTT.

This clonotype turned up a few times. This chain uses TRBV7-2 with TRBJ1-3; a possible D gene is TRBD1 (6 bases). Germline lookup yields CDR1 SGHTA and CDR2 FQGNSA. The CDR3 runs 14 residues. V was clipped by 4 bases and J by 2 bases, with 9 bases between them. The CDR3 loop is CASSSGTTGNTIYF. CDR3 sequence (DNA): TGTGCCAGCAGCTCCGGGACAACTGGAAACACCATATATTTT.

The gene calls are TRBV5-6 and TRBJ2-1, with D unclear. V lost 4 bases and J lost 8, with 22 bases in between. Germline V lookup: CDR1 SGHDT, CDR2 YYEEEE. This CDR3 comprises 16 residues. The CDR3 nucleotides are TGTGCCAGCAGCGCCTATACTATTAAAGGCTTGCATGAGCAGTTCTTC. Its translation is CASSAYTIKGLHEQFF.

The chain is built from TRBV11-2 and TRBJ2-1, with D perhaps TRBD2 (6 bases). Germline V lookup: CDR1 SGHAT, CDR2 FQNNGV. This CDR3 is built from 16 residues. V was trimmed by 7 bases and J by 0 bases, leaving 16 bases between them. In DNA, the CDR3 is TGTGCCAGCACCGCACCGGGACTTAGCTCCTACAATGAGCAGTTCTTC. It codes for CASTAPGLSSYNEQFF.

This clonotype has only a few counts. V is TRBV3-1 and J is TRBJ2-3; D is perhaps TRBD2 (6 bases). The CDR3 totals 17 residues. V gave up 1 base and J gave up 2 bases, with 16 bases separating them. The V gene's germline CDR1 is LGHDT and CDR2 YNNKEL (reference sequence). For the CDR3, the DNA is TGTGCCAGCAGCCAAGGTTCTGCGGGAAGTTTCACAGATACGCAGTATTTT. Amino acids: CASSQGSAGSFTDTQYF.

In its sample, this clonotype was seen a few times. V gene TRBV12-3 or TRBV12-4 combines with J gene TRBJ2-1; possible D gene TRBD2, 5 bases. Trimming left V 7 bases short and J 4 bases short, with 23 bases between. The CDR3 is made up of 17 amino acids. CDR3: CASTRSGSGRGYNEQFF. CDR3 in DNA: TGTGCCAGCACCCGCTCGGGTAGTGGGAGAGGTTACAATGAGCAGTTCTTC.

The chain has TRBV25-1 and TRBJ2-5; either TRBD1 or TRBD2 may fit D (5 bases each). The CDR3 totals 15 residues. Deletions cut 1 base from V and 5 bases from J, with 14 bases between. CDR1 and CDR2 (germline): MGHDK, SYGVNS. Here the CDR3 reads CASSESLGPGETQYF. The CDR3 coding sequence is TGTGCCAGCAGTGAATCACTGGGGCCGGGGGAGACCCAGTACTTC. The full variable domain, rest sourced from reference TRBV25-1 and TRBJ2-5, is EADIYQTPRYLVIGTGKKITLECSQTMGHDKMYWYQQDPGMELHLIHYSYGVNSTEKGDLSSESTVSRIRTEHFPLTLESARPSHTSQYLCASSESLGPGETQYFGPGTRLLVL.

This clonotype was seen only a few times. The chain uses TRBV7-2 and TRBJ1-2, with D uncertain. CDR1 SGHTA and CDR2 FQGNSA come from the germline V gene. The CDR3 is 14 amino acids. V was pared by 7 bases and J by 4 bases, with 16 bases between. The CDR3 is CASTRNTELYGYTF. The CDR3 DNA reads TGTGCCAGCACCCGGAATACGGAGCTCTATGGCTACACCTTC.

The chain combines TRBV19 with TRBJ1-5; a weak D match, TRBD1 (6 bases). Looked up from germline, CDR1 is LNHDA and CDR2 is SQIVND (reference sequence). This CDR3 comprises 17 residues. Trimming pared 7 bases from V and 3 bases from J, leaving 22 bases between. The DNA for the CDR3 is TGTGCCAGTACCCCGCCTAAAAGTAGGGGGAACAATCAGCCCCAGCATTTT. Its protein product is CASTPPKSRGNNQPQHF.